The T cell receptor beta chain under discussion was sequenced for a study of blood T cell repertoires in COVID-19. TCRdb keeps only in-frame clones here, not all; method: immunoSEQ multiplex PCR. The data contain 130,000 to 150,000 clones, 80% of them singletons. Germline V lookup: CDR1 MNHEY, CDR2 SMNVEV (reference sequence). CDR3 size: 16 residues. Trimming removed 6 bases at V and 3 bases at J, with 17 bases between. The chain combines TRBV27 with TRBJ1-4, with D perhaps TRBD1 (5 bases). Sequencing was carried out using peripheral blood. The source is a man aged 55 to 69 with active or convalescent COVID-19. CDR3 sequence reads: CASSQNIQTANEKLFF. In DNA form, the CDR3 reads TGTGCCAGCAGCCAAAACATACAGACAGCTAATGAAAAACTGTTTTTT.